Below are 28 T cell receptor beta chains sequenced from a single sample in a study of shared clonotypes between healthy human individuals. Clones were sequenced by immunoSEQ multiplex PCR, and TCRdb holds only the in-frame ones, with some missing. The sample lists around 2,000,000 clones, about 94% seen once, with 1% to 1.5% in the top ten. Naive-designated CD8 cells lacked CD45RO, were positively enriched for CCR7, and omitted terminally differentiated effector memory CD45RA+ cells. Sequenced sample: naive CD8+ T cells sorted from blood. These receptor sequences come from a man in his late teens or twenties in good health.

The rearrangement uses TRBV28 and TRBJ1-2, with a weak D call TRBD1 (6 bases). In germline, CDR1 is MDHEN, CDR2 SYDVKM. CDR3 length: 15 residues. V was pared by 5 bases and J by 4 bases, with 17 bases between. CDR3 loop: CASSGRGDLLYGYTF. CDR3 nucleotide sequence: TGTGCCAGCAGTGGGAGGGGGGACCTTCTCTATGGCTACACCTTC.

This chain uses TRBV9 with TRBJ1-1, with 7 bases identical to TRBD1. The ends lost 5 bases at V and 4 bases at J; junction bases unmatched: 8. The length of the CDR3 is 14 residues. The germline V gene has CDR1 SGDLS and CDR2 YYNGEE. The DNA of the CDR3 is TGTGCCAGCAGTGAAACAGGGGTAAGCACTGAAGCTTTCTTT. The encoded protein is CASSETGVSTEAFF.

This sequence joins TRBV13 and TRBJ1-5, with 11 bases identical to TRBD1. This CDR3 comprises 14 residues. J lost 10 bases, V lost 5 bases, and 7 bases had no gene match. From germline, CDR1 is PRHDT and CDR2 FYEKMQ (reference sequence). As DNA, the CDR3 is TGTGCCAGCAGCCAAGGGACAGGGGGAATTCCCCAGCATTTT. Its translation is CASSQGTGGIPQHF. Combining the CDR3 with reference TRBV13 and TRBJ1-5 gives the whole variable domain AAGVIQSPRHLIKEKRETATLKCYPIPRHDTVYWYQQGPGQDPQFLISFYEKMQSDKGSIPDRFSAQQFSDYHSELNMSSLELGDSALYFCASSQGTGGIPQHFGDGTRLSIL.

V is TRBV27 and J is TRBJ1-6; a weak D match, TRBD1 (6 bases). The CDR3 length is 14 residues. CDR1 and CDR2 (germline): MNHEY, SMNVEV (reference sequence). The V and J ends lost 8 bases and 7 bases respectively, with 15 bases between them. The CDR3 sequence: CASGLTGANSPLHF. Written as DNA, the CDR3 is TGTGCCAGCGGCTTGACAGGCGCCAATTCACCCCTCCACTTT.

The chain employs TRBV7-8 and TRBJ2-7, with D hard to call. The CDR3 consists of 13 residues. The V end lost 8 bases, the J end lost 4 bases, and 15 bases lay between the germline ends. The germline CDR1 and CDR2 sequences are SGHVS and FQNEAQ. In DNA, the CDR3 is TGTGCCAGCCTTTGGGAAAACTCGTACGAGCAGTACTTC. As protein: CASLWENSYEQYF.

Regarding this clone: The sample holds other DNA sequences that translate to the same CDR3. V gene TRBV5-4 combines with J gene TRBJ2-7; 7 bases agree with TRBD1. The CDR3 covers 12 residues. The junction had 2 bases not matched to a gene; V was cut back by 5 bases and J by 3 bases. The germline V gene has CDR1 SGHNT and CDR2 YYREEE (reference sequence). The DNA of the CDR3 is TGTGCCAGCAGTTGGGACAGCTACGAGCAGTACTTC. This codes for CASSWDSYEQYF.

V is TRBV5-1 and J is TRBJ2-7; a weak D match, TRBD1 (6 bases). There are 13 residues in the CDR3. V shed 6 bases and J shed 6 bases, with 16 bases lying between them. From germline, CDR1 is SGHRS and CDR2 YFSETQ. This CDR3 is CASITGNTSEQYF. The CDR3 DNA reads TGCGCCAGCATTACAGGGAACACTAGCGAGCAGTACTTC.

The CDR3 DNA is TGCAGCGTCGCCGGACGGCCAACTTACACCTTC. As protein: CSVAGRPTYTF. V usage is TRBV29-1 and J usage is TRBJ1-2; D is ambiguous. CDR1 and CDR2 from the germline V gene are SQVTM and ANQGSEA. Trimming took off 6 bases at V and 11 bases at J, with 16 bases between the two ends. There are 11 residues in the CDR3.

V is TRBV6-5 and J is TRBJ2-1; 10 nucleotides line up with TRBD2. Germline CDR1 MNHEY, CDR2 SVGAGI. V lost 5 bases to trimming and J lost 2 bases; unmatched junction nucleotides: 3. The CDR3 sequence is 15 residues long. In DNA form, the CDR3 reads TGTGCCAGCAGTAGCGGGGGGGTAGCCTACAATGAGCAGTTCTTC. Translated: CASSSGGVAYNEQFF.

The chain couples TRBV30 to TRBJ2-3; 9 bases line up with TRBD2. V lost 3 bases to trimming and J lost 1 base; unmatched junction nucleotides: 2. Germline CDR1 and CDR2: GTSNPN and SVGIG (reference sequence). The CDR3 length is 14 residues. The CDR3 nucleotides are TGTGCCTGGAGAGAGCGGGGGGGCACAGATACGCAGTATTTT. Its protein is CAWRERGGTDTQYF.

V gene TRBV7-9 combines with J gene TRBJ2-2, with 9 positions matching TRBD1. The germline CDR1 and CDR2 sequences are SEHNR and FQNEAQ (reference sequence). The CDR3 has 18 amino acids. V was pared by 0 bases and J by 5 bases, with 10 bases of the junction left unmatched. CDR3 sequence (DNA): TGTGCCAGCAGCTTAGCGCGGGGACAGGGAAAGGAAACCGGGGAGCTGTTTTTT. It codes for CASSLARGQGKETGELFF.

About this clone: The identical CDR3 is also encoded by other nucleotide sequences in the sample. This chain joins TRBV6-5 and TRBJ2-1, with 11 bases aligning to TRBD2. With 0 bases clipped from V and 9 bases from J, the junction kept 7 bases outside the gene matches. Germline lookup yields CDR1 MNHEY and CDR2 SVGAGI. The CDR3 consists of 16 residues. Here the CDR3 DNA reads TGTGCCAGCAGTTACTCGAGGCTAGCGGGAGGATTTGAGCAGTTCTTC. Protein product: CASSYSRLAGGFEQFF.

The J gene is TRBJ2-3, the V gene TRBV5-1; TRBD1 matches 9 bases. This CDR3 comprises 15 residues. Trimming at V came to 8 bases and at J to 1 base, leaving 8 bases not matched to a gene. The germline V gene encodes CDR1 SGHRS and CDR2 YFSETQ. The CDR3 reads CARTSRDRGTDTQYF. In nucleotides, the CDR3 is TGCGCCAGGACGAGCCGGGACAGGGGCACAGATACGCAGTATTTT. Looking up the rest from reference TRBV5-1 and TRBJ2-3 gives the full variable domain: KAGVTQTPRYLIKTRGQQVTLSCSPISGHRSVSWYQQTPGQGLQFLFEYFSETQRNKGNFPGRFSGRQFSNSRSEMNVSTLELGDSALYLCARTSRDRGTDTQYFGPGTRLTVL.

The chain combines TRBV11-2 with TRBJ2-2, with D unclear. In germline, CDR1 is SGHAT, CDR2 FQNNGV. The CDR3 contains 11 residues. The ends were cut back, 8 bases at V and 9 bases at J, with 10 bases in the middle. The DNA for the CDR3 is TGTGCCAGCGGATTTGGCCGGGAGCTGTTTTTT. Encoded protein: CASGFGRELFF.

This chain connects TRBV9 to TRBJ1-2; 8 nucleotides match TRBD1. Unmatched junction bases numbered 6, after V lost 5 bases and J lost 0 bases. Germline CDR1 and CDR2: SGDLS and YYNGEE. The CDR3 contains 15 residues. The DNA of the CDR3 is TGTGCCAGCAGTAACACAGGGGGTCCTAACTATGGCTACACCTTC. It encodes CASSNTGGPNYGYTF.

The chain joins TRBV4-3 to TRBJ2-7, with 11 bases identical to TRBD1. This CDR3 is built from 16 residues. V trimming: 4 bases; J trimming: 3 bases; junction bases outside the gene matches: 8. The V gene's germline CDR1 is LGHNA and CDR2 YSLEER. The CDR3 protein is CASSPNGGTGGYEQYF. The CDR3 nucleotides are TGCGCCAGCAGCCCCAACGGTGGGACAGGGGGCTACGAGCAGTACTTC.

The chain uses TRBV4-1 and TRBJ2-6; D is ambiguous. The CDR3 covers 15 residues. Germline V gives CDR1 MGHRA, CDR2 YSYEKL. V was shortened by 1 base and J by 0 bases, with 4 bases between the two germline ends. The CDR3 coding sequence is TGCGCCAGCAGCCAAGCAGTCTCTGGGGCCAACGTCCTGACTTTC. It encodes CASSQAVSGANVLTF.

The rearrangement uses TRBV18 and TRBJ2-7; D call uncertain. The CDR3 has 13 residues. In germline, CDR1 is KGHSH, CDR2 LQKENI. The V end lost 4 bases, the J end lost 3 bases, and 10 bases lay between the germline ends. The CDR3 nucleotides read TGTGCCAGCTCACTTCCCGACGGCTACGAGCAGTACTTC. Residues: CASSLPDGYEQYF.

The V and J genes are TRBV19 and TRBJ1-1; D not certain. This CDR3 is built from 14 residues. The germline V gene encodes CDR1 LNHDA and CDR2 SQIVND (reference sequence). The V gene lost 8 bases and the J gene lost 3 bases, with 16 bases spanning the gap. The CDR3 loop reads CASLGRSADTEAFF. The CDR3 nucleotides are TGTGCCAGTCTGGGGAGGAGCGCGGACACTGAAGCTTTCTTT.

The V and J genes are TRBV7-9 and TRBJ2-1; TRBD2 aligns across 16 bases. Germline lookup yields CDR1 SEHNR and CDR2 FQNEAQ (reference sequence). The CDR3 sequence is 19 residues long. The J segment lost 2 bases and the V segment lost 4 bases, leaving 8 bases of the junction unmatched. The CDR3 DNA reads TGTGCCAGCAGCTCTGGGACTAGCGGGAGGGCCTACCCCTACAATGAGCAGTTCTTC. Protein sequence: CASSSGTSGRAYPYNEQFF.

The chain joins TRBV7-8 to TRBJ2-7; D call uncertain. The CDR3 sequence is 12 residues long. Germline V gene lookup returns CDR1 SGHVS and CDR2 FQNEAQ. The V end was cut by 6 bases, the J end by 3 bases, with 9 bases between. CDR3 in amino acids: CASSQEYYEQYF. CDR3 nucleotide sequence: TGTGCCAGCAGTCAGGAGTACTACGAGCAGTACTTC.

The V call is TRBV4-1, the J call TRBJ1-4; TRBD1 matches at 10 bases. This CDR3 contains 16 residues. The germline V gene encodes CDR1 MGHRA and CDR2 YSYEKL. The V gene end was trimmed by 7 bases and the J gene end by 2 bases; junction bases not matched to a gene: 7. CDR3 bases: TGCGCCAGCACCCCGCGACAGGGGGCCACTAATGAAAAACTGTTTTTT. Residues: CASTPRQGATNEKLFF.

This CDR3 is CASSLDREGSGNEQFF. CDR3 in DNA: TGTGCCAGCAGTTTAGATCGGGAAGGTTCGGGCAATGAGCAGTTCTTC. The chain combines TRBV27 with TRBJ2-1, with TRBD2 as a possible D gene (5 bases). The germline gives CDR1 MNHEY, CDR2 SMNVEV (reference sequence). CDR3 size: 16 residues. The germline V and J ends were trimmed by 2 bases and 6 bases, with 17 bases remaining between them.

This clone was recorded only once. The rearrangement uses TRBV29-1 and TRBJ2-2; D uncertain. Germline V gene data show CDR1 as SQVTM and CDR2 as ANQGSEA. V was trimmed by 5 bases and J by 0 bases, leaving 10 bases between them. This CDR3 region has 14 residues. CDR3 sequence reads: CSVSEWSNTGELFF. The CDR3 DNA sequence: TGCAGCGTTTCCGAATGGTCGAACACCGGGGAGCTGTTTTTT.

This clone has only one observation. This sample includes further DNA sequences coding for the same CDR3. The gene calls are TRBV20-1 and TRBJ1-4; D not certain. V lost 1 base and J lost 7, with 1 base in between. The length of the CDR3 is 10 residues. Germline CDR1 reads DFQATT; CDR2 reads SNEGSKA (reference sequence). DNA of the CDR3: TGCAGTGCTAGAGGTGAAAAACTGTTTTTT. Translating it yields CSARGEKLFF.

V usage is TRBV6-5 and J usage is TRBJ2-3; TRBD2 matches 9 bases. The CDR3 is 16 amino acids. V trimming: 0 bases; J trimming: 4 bases; junction bases outside the gene matches: 5. Germline V gene lookup returns CDR1 MNHEY and CDR2 SVGAGI. CDR3: CASSYSSGGLPDTQYF. CDR3 nucleotide sequence: TGTGCCAGCAGTTACTCCAGCGGGGGGCTTCCAGATACGCAGTATTTT.

The DNA for the CDR3 is TGTGCCAGCAGTGAAGTTCGGTCCGCTGGTGAAAAACTGTTTTTT. It codes for CASSEVRSAGEKLFF. The J gene is TRBJ1-4, the V gene TRBV6-1; D is uncertain. This CDR3 comprises 15 residues. Germline values: CDR1 MNHNS, CDR2 SASEGT. Deletions cut 1 base from V and 7 bases from J, with 13 bases between.

The rearrangement links TRBV28 to TRBJ1-2; possibly TRBD1 for D (5 bases). From germline, CDR1 is MDHEN and CDR2 SYDVKM. This CDR3 contains 12 residues. Between the trimmed V and J ends, which lost 6 bases and 7 bases, there was a span of 12 bases. This CDR3 reads CASSQGEGGYTF. CDR3 DNA sequence: TGTGCCAGCAGCCAGGGAGAGGGTGGCTACACCTTC.